A single sample is the source of the 19 T cell receptor beta chains below, sequenced in a study of T cell changes during pregnancy in multiple sclerosis. Generated by immunoSEQ multiplex PCR, the TCRdb table keeps only in-frame clones and is missing some. Of fewer than 110,000 clones listed, almost 95% are singletons. This specimen consisted of peripheral blood, obtained after pregnancy. These TCRs come from a female donor with multiple sclerosis, enrolled in a pregnancy study.

The chain joins TRBV28 to TRBJ2-5; tentatively, D is TRBD2 (5 bases). The V end was cut by 7 bases, the J end by 7 bases, with 16 bases between. Germline CDR1 reads MDHEN; CDR2 reads SYDVKM. The CDR3 contains 13 residues. The CDR3 loop is CASTQGLLGTQYF. The DNA for the CDR3 is TGTGCCAGCACCCAAGGACTTCTGGGGACCCAGTACTTC.

In this sample, this clone is medium-sized. The V gene is TRBV5-8, the J gene TRBJ1-3; maybe TRBD1 (5 bases). CDR3 length: 17 amino acids. Germline CDR1 reads SGHTS; CDR2 reads YDEGEE. V shed 3 bases and J shed 0 bases, with 16 bases lying between them. The chain's CDR3 is CASSSRDSGGSGNTIYF. The CDR3 bases are TGTGCCAGCAGCTCCCGGGACTCCGGCGGCTCTGGAAACACCATATATTTT.

In this sample, this clone turned up once. The rearrangement uses TRBV6-1 and TRBJ1-2; D is unclear. The germline V gene has CDR1 MNHNS and CDR2 SASEGT. This CDR3 contains 15 residues. Trimming removed 0 bases from V and 0 bases from J, with 8 bases in between. The DNA of the CDR3 is TGTGCCAGCAGTGAAGCGAGCTCCTCTAACTATGGCTACACCTTC. Translation: CASSEASSSNYGYTF.

The genes are TRBV7-2 and TRBJ2-4; D is undetermined. The germline V and J ends were trimmed by 5 bases and 8 bases, with 10 bases remaining between them. CDR3 length: 12 amino acids. Germline assignment: CDR1 SGHTA and CDR2 FQGNSA. In DNA, the CDR3 is TGTGCCAGCAGCCCCCTGGCGGACATTCAGTACTTC. Encoded protein: CASSPLADIQYF.

The V and J genes are TRBV5-4 and TRBJ2-7; 8 bases align to TRBD2. After removal of 8 bases from V and 4 bases from J, the junction contained 11 bases not matched to a gene. This CDR3 region has 14 residues. Germline V gene data show CDR1 as SGHNT and CDR2 as YYREEE (reference sequence). CDR3 in amino acids: CARGGVSGRYEQYF. In nucleotides, the CDR3 is TGTGCCAGAGGAGGAGTAAGCGGGAGATACGAGCAGTACTTC.

The chain carries TRBV6-6 and TRBJ1-2, with 10 bases that match TRBD1. This CDR3 is built from 13 residues. J gave up 7 bases and V 6 bases, and 5 bases lay outside the gene matches. Germline V gene lookup returns CDR1 MNHNY and CDR2 SVGAGI (reference sequence). CDR3 loop: CASRPRQGAGYTF. In DNA form, the CDR3 reads TGTGCCAGCAGGCCACGACAGGGGGCTGGCTACACCTTC.

The V and J genes are TRBV5-1 and TRBJ2-6, with D tentatively TRBD2 (6 bases). The CDR3 is 17 amino acids. The V gene lost 3 bases and the J gene lost 0 bases, with 13 bases spanning the gap. Per germline, CDR1 SGHRS and CDR2 YFSETQ. CDR3 protein: CASSSGFGSSGANVLTF. The CDR3 region has the DNA TGCGCCAGCAGCTCGGGGTTCGGGAGCTCTGGGGCCAACGTCCTGACTTTC.

This chain joins TRBV5-1 and TRBJ2-3, with TRBD2 identical over 13 bases. V shed 4 bases and J 5 bases; nucleotides not matched to a gene: 7. Germline lookup yields CDR1 SGHRS and CDR2 YFSETQ. This CDR3 contains 16 residues. In nucleotides, the CDR3 is TGCGCCAGCAGCCATGGACTAGCGGGAGCCGGAGATACGCAGTATTTT. Amino acid sequence: CASSHGLAGAGDTQYF.

This rearrangement joins TRBV25-1 to TRBJ2-5, with a tentative D call TRBD1 (6 bases). The V gene lost 3 bases and the J gene lost 4 bases, with 9 bases spanning the gap. The CDR3 is made up of 13 amino acids. Germline assignment: CDR1 MGHDK and CDR2 SYGVNS. The CDR3 spells CASSDRGRETQYF. The CDR3, as DNA: TGTGCCAGCAGTGACAGGGGAAGAGAGACCCAGTACTTC.

The CDR3 DNA follows: TGTGCCAGCAGCGTTAATGAGCACGAGCAGTACTTC. This encodes CASSVNEHEQYF. The J gene is TRBJ2-7, the V gene TRBV9, with D hard to call. Germline assignment: CDR1 SGDLS and CDR2 YYNGEE. The CDR3 totals 12 residues. V gave up 2 bases and J gave up 5 bases, with 8 bases separating them. Complete variable domain (other parts from reference TRBV9 and TRBJ2-7): DSGVTQTPKHLITATGQRVTLRCSPRSGDLSVYWYQQSLDQGLQFLIQYYNGEERAKGNILERFSAQQFPDLHSELNLSSLELGDSALYFCASSVNEHEQYFGPGTRLTVT.

The chain employs TRBV19 and TRBJ2-7; D gene unclear. Looked up from germline, CDR1 is LNHDA and CDR2 is SQIVND (reference sequence). This CDR3 comprises 15 residues. The V end lost 3 bases, the J end lost 0 bases, and 12 bases lay between the germline ends. CDR3 sequence reads: CASSIGSLGSYEQYF. CDR3 bases: TGTGCCAGTAGTATCGGCAGCCTAGGCTCCTACGAGCAGTACTTC.

This sequence joins TRBV27 and TRBJ1-2; D not certain. V was trimmed by 2 bases and J by 2 bases, leaving 18 bases between them. CDR1 and CDR2 from the germline V gene are MNHEY and SMNVEV (reference sequence). The CDR3 contains 17 residues. The CDR3 DNA reads as TGTGCCAGCAGTTTAGGGTCCGGCCAGGTGTCCAACTATGGCTACACCTTC. Its translation is CASSLGSGQVSNYGYTF.

The chain is built from TRBV1 and TRBJ2-3; TRBD2 was called by the table and not checked on the DNA. TRBV1 is assigned pseudogene status. This CDR3 spans 18 amino acids. This CDR3 reads CTSSQEGPLAGGTDTQYF. CDR3 DNA sequence: TGCACCAGCAGCCAAGAAGGGCCACTAGCGGGAGGAACAGATACGCAGTATTTT.

This sequence joins TRBV18 and TRBJ1-1, with 10 nucleotides matching TRBD1. V was clipped by 2 bases and J by 1 base; unmatched bases: 4. Germline assignment: CDR1 KGHSH and CDR2 LQKENI. The CDR3 is made up of 16 amino acids. The CDR3 loop reads CASSPRDRGGNTEAFF. The DNA for the CDR3 is TGTGCCAGCTCACCAAGGGACAGGGGAGGGAACACTGAAGCTTTCTTT.

The rearrangement joins TRBV30 to TRBJ2-1; D is possibly TRBD2 (6 bases). The CDR3 sequence is 13 residues long. Trimming shortened V by 1 base and J by 6 bases, and 10 bases separated the two germline ends. CDR1 GTSNPN and CDR2 SVGIG come from the germline V gene (reference sequence). The CDR3 DNA reads as TGTGCCTGGAGTGCTTCGGGAGTCAATGAGCAGTTCTTC. This gives the protein CAWSASGVNEQFF.

CDR3 sequence: CASSWTSGRTYEQYF. The CDR3 DNA is TGTGCCAGCAGTTGGACTAGCGGGCGCACGTACGAGCAGTACTTC. V usage is TRBV7-8 and J usage is TRBJ2-7; the match to TRBD2 covers 11 bases. CDR3 size: 15 residues. The trim removed 6 bases at V and 4 bases at J, leaving 8 bases unmatched. Germline lookup yields CDR1 SGHVS and CDR2 FQNEAQ.

This chain uses TRBV9 with TRBJ2-3; 7 nucleotides line up with TRBD2. The V and J ends lost 0 bases and 4 bases, in that order; junction bases with no gene match: 5. The CDR3 is 15 amino acids. CDR1 and CDR2 (germline): SGDLS, YYNGEE. In nucleotides, the CDR3 is TGTGCCAGCAGCGTAGGGAGCGGGATCCCAGATACGCAGTATTTT. It translates to CASSVGSGIPDTQYF.

The chain's CDR3 is CASRLDRGTYNEQFF. Here the CDR3 DNA reads TGTGCCAGCAGGCTGGACAGGGGTACCTACAATGAGCAGTTCTTC. V and J are TRBV27 and TRBJ2-1, with TRBD1 matching 9 bases. There are 15 residues in the CDR3. Germline lookup yields CDR1 MNHEY and CDR2 SMNVEV (reference sequence). Trimming took 6 bases from V and 2 from J; bases not matched to a gene: 5.

CDR3: CASSVESSGYEQYF. The CDR3 region has the DNA TGTGCCAGCAGCGTAGAGTCTAGCGGTTACGAGCAGTACTTC. The chain employs TRBV9 and TRBJ2-7; 7 nucleotides agree with TRBD2. This CDR3 spans 14 amino acids. The V gene end was trimmed by 0 bases and the J gene end by 4 bases; junction bases not matched to a gene: 4. Germline CDR1 reads SGDLS; CDR2 reads YYNGEE.